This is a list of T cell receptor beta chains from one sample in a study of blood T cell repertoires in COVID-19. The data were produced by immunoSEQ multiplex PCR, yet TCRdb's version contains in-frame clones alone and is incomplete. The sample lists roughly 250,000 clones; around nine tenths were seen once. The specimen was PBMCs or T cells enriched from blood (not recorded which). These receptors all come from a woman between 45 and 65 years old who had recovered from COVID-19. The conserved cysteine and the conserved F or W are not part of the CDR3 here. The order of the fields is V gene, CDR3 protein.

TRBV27,ASSLYPERSSVYEQY
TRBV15,ATSGRAGPQSSYNEQF
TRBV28,ASSGTVYEKLF
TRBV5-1,ASRGLVSGNTIY
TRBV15,ATSRVAANTEAF
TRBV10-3,AISEGTSGRSTDTQY
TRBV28,ASSLFGGEPYTNQPQH
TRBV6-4,ASSVTSGSTDTQY
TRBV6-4,ASSDSPGDEQY
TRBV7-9,ASSQPTGTKH
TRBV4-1,ASSQPIASTNEQF
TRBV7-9,ASSSGGGDTQY
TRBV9,ASSPRVWARAGELF
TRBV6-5,ASSYSRDRGSPLH
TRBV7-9,ASSFYRGLETSDTYEQY
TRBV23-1,ASSQSRWTAITDTQY
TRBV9,ASSRERNTEAF
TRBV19,ASSIGSNSPLH
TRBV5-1,ASSPGQGKPYEQF
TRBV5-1,ASSLGGGPYEQY